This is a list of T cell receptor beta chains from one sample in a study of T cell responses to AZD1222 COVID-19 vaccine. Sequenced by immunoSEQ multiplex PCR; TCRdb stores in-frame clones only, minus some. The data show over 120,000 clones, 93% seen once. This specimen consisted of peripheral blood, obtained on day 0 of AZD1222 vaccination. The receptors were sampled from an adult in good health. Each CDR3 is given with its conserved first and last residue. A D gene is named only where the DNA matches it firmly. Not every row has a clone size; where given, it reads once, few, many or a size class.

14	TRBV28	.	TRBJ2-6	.	CASSQWAGANVLTF	TGTGCCAGCAGTCAATGGGCTGGGGCCAACGTCCTGACTTTC
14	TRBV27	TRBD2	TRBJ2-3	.	CASRLAGGSDTQYF	TGTGCCAGCAGACTAGCGGGAGGCTCAGATACGCAGTATTTT
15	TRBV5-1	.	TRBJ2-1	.	CASSLGYRGEGEQFF	TGCGCCAGCAGCTTGGGGTACAGAGGAGAGGGTGAGCAGTTCTTC
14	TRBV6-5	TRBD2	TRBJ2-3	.	CATGLAGTTDTQYF	TGTGCCACAGGACTAGCGGGGACCACAGATACGCAGTATTTT
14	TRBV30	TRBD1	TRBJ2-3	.	CAWSRPQGTDTQYF	TGTGCCTGGAGTCGACCACAGGGGACAGATACGCAGTATTTT
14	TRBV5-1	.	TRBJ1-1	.	CASSLILPGRGAFF	TGCGCCAGCAGCTTGATTCTGCCCGGGAGGGGCGCTTTCTTT
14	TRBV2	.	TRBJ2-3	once	CASNAWRGTDTQYF	TGTGCCAGCAACGCTTGGAGGGGGACAGATACGCAGTATTTT
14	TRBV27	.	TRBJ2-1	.	CASKNILMNNEQFF	TGTGCCAGCAAGAATATCCTGATGAACAATGAGCAGTTCTTC
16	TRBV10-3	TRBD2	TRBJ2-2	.	CAIMTSGRPNTGELFF	TGTGCCATCATGACTAGCGGGAGGCCGAACACCGGGGAGCTGTTTTTT
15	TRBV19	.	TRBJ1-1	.	CASSTKQGLNTEAFF	TGTGCCAGTAGTACCAAACAGGGTTTGAACACTGAAGCTTTCTTT